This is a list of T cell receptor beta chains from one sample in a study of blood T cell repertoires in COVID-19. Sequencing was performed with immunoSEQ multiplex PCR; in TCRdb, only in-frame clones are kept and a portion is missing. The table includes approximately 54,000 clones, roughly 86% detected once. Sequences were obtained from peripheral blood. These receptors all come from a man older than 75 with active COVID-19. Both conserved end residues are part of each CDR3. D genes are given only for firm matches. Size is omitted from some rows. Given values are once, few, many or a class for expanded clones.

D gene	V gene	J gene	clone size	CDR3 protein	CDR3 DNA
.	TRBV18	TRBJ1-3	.	CASSPNSISGNTIYF	TGTGCCAGCTCACCAAATAGTATCTCCGGAAACACCATATATTTT
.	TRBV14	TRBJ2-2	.	CASSQENPRLDRHTGELFF	TGTGCCAGCAGCCAAGAAAACCCTCGACTCGACAGGCACACCGGGGAGCTGTTTTTT
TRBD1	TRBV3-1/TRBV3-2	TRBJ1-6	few	CASNKGQSHSPLHF	TGTGCCAGCAACAAGGGACAGAGCCATTCACCCCTCCACTTT
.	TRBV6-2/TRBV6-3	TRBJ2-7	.	CASSRRDTQSYEQYF	TGTGCCAGCAGTCGACGGGACACGCAGTCCTACGAGCAGTACTTC
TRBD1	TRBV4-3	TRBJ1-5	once	CASSTGVGQPQHF	TGCGCCAGCAGCACAGGGGTGGGTCAGCCCCAGCATTTT
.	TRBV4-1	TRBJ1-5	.	CASSQDPHRDQPQHF	TGCGCCAGCAGCCAAGACCCGCACAGGGATCAGCCCCAGCATTTT
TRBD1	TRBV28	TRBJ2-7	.	CASNRDRGWYEQYF	TGTGCCAGCAACCGGGACAGGGGTTGGTACGAGCAGTACTTC
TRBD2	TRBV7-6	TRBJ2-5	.	CASSPGSRTSGFQETQYF	TGTGCCAGCAGCCCCGGGTCCAGGACTAGCGGATTCCAAGAGACCCAGTACTTC
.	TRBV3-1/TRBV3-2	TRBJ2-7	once	CASSPPDSSYEQYF	TGTGCCAGCAGCCCGCCGGACTCATCCTACGAGCAGTACTTC
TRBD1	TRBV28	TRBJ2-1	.	CASSSPLPGQGYNEQFF	TGTGCCAGCAGTTCCCCTCTCCCGGGACAGGGCTACAATGAGCAGTTCTTC
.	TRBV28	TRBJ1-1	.	CASVKGGRRTEAFF	TGTGCCAGCGTAAAGGGCGGGCGGAGGACTGAAGCTTTCTTT
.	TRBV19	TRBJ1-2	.	CASSISGGNYGYTF	TGTGCCAGTAGTATATCGGGAGGGAACTATGGCTACACCTTC
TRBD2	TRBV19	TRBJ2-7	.	CASSQVSGNSDEQYF	TGTGCCAGTTCTCAGGTGAGCGGGAACTCTGACGAGCAGTACTTC